This paragraph covers one T cell receptor beta chain sequence. Its antigen remains unknown. The length of the CDR3 is 15 residues. V was pared by 10 bases and J by 3 bases, with 16 bases between. The data derive from a study of regulatory T cells in long-lasting Graves disease. Points from the study as a whole: Thyroid tissue was not studied; only peripheral blood was. Newly diagnosed Graves' patients had higher TCR diversity than persistent ones.

The sample's time point: newly diagnosed GD, antithyroid drugs for less than 3 months. Construction of the TCR library relied on RNA isolated from PBMCs. It was by American Thyroid Association guidelines that Graves' disease was diagnosed. A volume of about 9.9 milliliters of peripheral blood was collected in EDTA tubes. Through Arm-PCR of CDR3 regions and iRepertoire HTBI primers, TCR beta libraries were built. TCRdb passed the multiplex PCR reads through MiXCR, listing each CDR3 protein once. This table has about 470,000 distinct CDR3 sequences, 15% appearing once. This sample also belongs to another study, concerning T cells in Graves' hyperthyroidism and ophthalmopathy.

The chain couples TRBV12-3 or TRBV12-4 to TRBJ1-6, with a tentative D call TRBD1 (6 bases). The sequence was collected from a woman aged 30 to 39 with Graves disease. The source was peripheral blood mononuclear cells (PBMCs), collected at new diagnosis, from a patient treated with antithyroid drugs. CDR3 amino acids: CATLQGGGYNSPLHF. The DNA of the CDR3 is TGTGCCACCTTACAGGGAGGAGGCTATAATTCACCCCTCCACTTT.